The 9 T cell receptor beta chains listed next were all sequenced from one sample in a study of tumor-infiltrating lymphocytes in primary liver carcinoma. cDNA specific to TCR beta was made from 500 to 650 ng of total RNA, with a constant-region primer employed for priming. Employing slightly modified ARM-PCR, three nested multiplex PCR rounds were run, and these gave rise to the TCR beta libraries. Investigators reported that the first two PCR rounds, at 10 to 11 cycles each, used TRBV1-TRBV30 forward primers with a C-beta reverse primer. TCRdb re-analysed the multiplex PCR reads in MiXCR, keeping a single row per CDR3 protein. The table has about 210,000 distinct CDR3 sequences, just under 85% seen once. Co-extraction yielded RNA and DNA from around 20-30 mg of unsorted bulk tissue. The specimen sequenced was tumor tissue from primary liver carcinoma. These receptors were collected from a man aged 35-49 years with primary liver carcinoma and hepatitis B virus infection.

The chain links TRBV6-1 to TRBJ2-7, with D tentatively TRBD1 (5 bases). CDR1 is MNHNS and CDR2 is SASEGT in the germline V gene. The CDR3 has 14 amino acids. With 7 bases removed from V and 2 bases from J, the gap between germline ends came to 15 bases. The CDR3 coding sequence is TGTGCCAGCACTCTTGGGGCTGGTCCCTACGAGCAGTACTTC. It translates to CASTLGAGPYEQYF.

With regard to this clonotype: A much bigger clone sits one base away, suggesting this may be a read error. This chain joins TRBV29-1 and TRBJ2-7; D gene ambiguous. The germline gives CDR1 SQVTM, CDR2 ANQGSEA. Trimming took 8 bases from V and 2 from J, leaving 10 bases between them. The CDR3 covers 11 residues. DNA of the CDR3: TGCAGCATTGGTATTACCTACGAGCAGTACTTC. It encodes CSIGITYEQYF.

This clonotype has a single count. Without the conserved terminal phenylalanine or tryptophan, this CDR3 likely stems from a read error. The rearrangement links TRBV7-8 to TRBJ2-1; 7 bases are shared with TRBD2. Per germline, CDR1 SGHVS and CDR2 FQNEAQ. The CDR3 has 17 amino acids. The CDR3 loop is CASSLGTRVNRVNGQFL. CDR3 coding DNA: TGTGCCAGCAGCTTAGGGACTAGGGTTAATCGTGTAAATGGGCAGTTCCTC.

In regard to this clonotype: At one of its ends the junction is not consistent with the germline gene, which may arise from a read error. This chain connects TRBV12-3 or TRBV12-4 to TRBJ1-2; D remains ambiguous. The CDR3 loop spans 14 amino acids. This CDR3 reads CTSSLSVPLGGYTF. The CDR3 nucleotides are TGTACCAGCAGTTTATCGGTCCCGCTGGGTGGCTACACCTTC.

The gene calls are TRBV6-2 or TRBV6-3 and TRBJ1-1, with a weak D call TRBD1 (6 bases). Trimming shortened V by 9 bases and J by 0 bases, and 14 bases separated the two germline ends. There are 14 residues in the CDR3. Germline-derived CDR1 and CDR2 are MNHEY and SVGEGT. The CDR3 sequence: CASRRGGLNTEAFF. CDR3 bases: TGTGCCAGTAGGCGAGGGGGGTTGAACACTGAAGCTTTCTTT.

A note on this clonotype: Mismatch with germline at one junction end may stem from a read error. The chain has TRBV6-5 and TRBJ2-3; D might be TRBD2 (7 bases). Germline lookup yields CDR1 MNHEY and CDR2 SVGAGI. This CDR3 contains 15 residues. Here the CDR3 reads CASNPGLGGTDTQYF. In DNA, the CDR3 is TGTGCTAGCAACCCAGGACTAGGGGGAACAGATACACAGTATTTT.

This clonotype was counted once. This chain uses TRBV11-2 with TRBJ2-7, with D perhaps matching TRBD2 (5 bases). The CDR3 extends over 15 amino acids. V lost 4 bases and J lost 10, with 23 bases in between. The germline CDR1 and CDR2 sequences are SGHAT and FQNNGV. In nucleotides, the CDR3 is TGTGCCAGCAGCTCCGGACGGCTTTGCGCGGGCGAACAGTACTTC. Its protein is CASSSGRLCAGEQYF.

As concerns this clonotype: The CDR3 ends on some other residue instead of the conserved phenylalanine or tryptophan, so this is likely a read error. The DNA is left out, because the CDR3 cannot be placed on it with certainty; the CDR3 is given as TCRdb lists it. This chain joins TRBV11-2 and TRBJ2-7; the table's TRBD2 call for D was not verified on the DNA. The CDR3 is made up of 17 amino acids, end residues included. Germline CDR1 SGHAT, CDR2 FQNNGV. The CDR3 reads CASTQGLAGGWSYEQYL.

As concerns this clonotype: It may be a read error: a sequence one base away is much more abundant. This chain connects TRBV5-1 to TRBJ2-2; D gene unclear. Germline V gene lookup returns CDR1 SGHRS and CDR2 YFSETQ. The CDR3 totals 13 residues. CDR3 in DNA: TGCGCCAGCAGTCGCGCTAACATCGGGGAGCTGTTTTTT. It yields the protein CASSRANIGELFF. The variable domain in full, with the rest retrieved from reference TRBV5-1 and TRBJ2-2, is KAGVTQTPRYLIKTRGQQVTLSCSPISGHRSVSWYQQTPGQGLQFLFEYFSETQRNKGNFPGRFSGRQFSNSRSEMNVSTLELGDSALYLCASSRANIGELFFGEGSRLTVL.